One sample yielded the 21 T cell receptor beta chains listed below, sequenced in a study of cytomegalovirus exposure and HLA in healthy donors (dated by TCRdb to about 2017). Libraries were prepared through the immunoSEQ multiplex PCR assay. The multiplex PCR relied on a mix of 60 forward primers for TCR Vbeta segments and 13 reverse primers for TCR Jbeta segments. The table comes from immuneACCESS by way of TCRdb, which keeps in-frame sequences with V and J called. Part of the clones is missing from these tables; in studies checked, under half for an unresolved V gene and the rest for unknown reasons. The sample table records approximately 140,000 clones; approximately 77% of these occur just once. The ten top clones hold 4.5% to 6% of the sample. The sequenced sample consisted of PBMCs. These receptors were taken from a woman aged 50 to 60 in good health and CMV-seronegative.

The gene calls are TRBV6-1 and TRBJ1-5; perhaps TRBD1 as D (5 bases). CDR1 and CDR2 (germline): MNHNS, SASEGT. The CDR3 length is 13 residues. V was cut by 8 bases and J by 5 bases, with 13 bases left in between. CDR3 region: CASSGFQHQPQHF. Written as DNA, the CDR3 is TGTGCCAGCTCAGGGTTTCAACATCAGCCCCAGCATTTT.

The chain links TRBV5-1 to TRBJ2-7; TRBD2 is a possible D gene (6 bases). CDR1 and CDR2 (germline): SGHRS, YFSETQ. The CDR3 length is 14 residues. V gave up 4 bases and J gave up 0 bases, with 11 bases separating them. DNA for the CDR3: TGCGCCAGCAGCATCCGGGACTCCTCCTACGAGCAGTACTTC. Amino acid sequence: CASSIRDSSYEQYF.

The chain couples TRBV6-5 to TRBJ1-4; 7 bases fit TRBD1. Germline values: CDR1 MNHEY, CDR2 SVGAGI. The CDR3 covers 15 residues. With 0 bases clipped from V and 6 bases from J, the junction kept 4 bases outside the gene matches. CDR3 bases: TGTGCCAGCAGTTACTCGAGGCAGGGGGATGAAAAACTGTTTTTT. Encoded protein: CASSYSRQGDEKLFF.

The J gene is TRBJ2-7, the V gene TRBV2; D possibly corresponds to TRBD1 (5 bases). The length of the CDR3 is 13 residues. Trimming pared 5 bases from V and 3 bases from J, leaving 11 bases between. In germline, CDR1 is SNHLY, CDR2 FYNNEI. CDR3 in amino acids: CASSQDMSYEQYF. The CDR3 bases are TGTGCCAGCAGTCAGGACATGAGCTACGAGCAGTACTTC.

The genes are TRBV4-2 and TRBJ2-1, with 9 bases identical to TRBD2. The CDR3 is 17 amino acids. V gave up 4 bases and J gave up 7 bases; unmatched junction bases: 14. From germline, CDR1 is LGHNA and CDR2 YNFKEQ. The CDR3 loop reads CASSPPTAGGFGNEQFF. The DNA of the CDR3 is TGTGCCAGCAGCCCACCCACAGCGGGGGGATTTGGGAATGAGCAGTTCTTC.

The rearrangement uses TRBV30 and TRBJ1-4; 9 nucleotides align to TRBD1. The V gene end was trimmed by 4 bases and the J gene end by 8 bases; junction bases not matched to a gene: 17. Looked up from germline, CDR1 is GTSNPN and CDR2 is SVGIG (reference sequence). The CDR3 has 17 residues. For the CDR3, the DNA is TGTGCCTGGAACGACTTACTCCCAAGTGGACAGGGGGAAAAACTGTTTTTT. This sequence encodes CAWNDLLPSGQGEKLFF.

About this clone: This specimen includes other DNA sequences encoding the same CDR3. The chain links TRBV5-1 to TRBJ1-2, with 7 bases that match TRBD1. Germline CDR1 SGHRS, CDR2 YFSETQ. The CDR3 contains 16 residues. V dropped 0 bases and J dropped 4; count of bases not matched to a gene: 9. Here the CDR3 reads CASSLDLPTGFYGYTF. In DNA form, the CDR3 reads TGCGCCAGCAGCTTGGATCTGCCGACAGGGTTCTATGGCTACACCTTC. The variable domain in full, completed from reference TRBV5-1 and TRBJ1-2, reads KAGVTQTPRYLIKTRGQQVTLSCSPISGHRSVSWYQQTPGQGLQFLFEYFSETQRNKGNFPGRFSGRQFSNSRSEMNVSTLELGDSALYLCASSLDLPTGFYGYTFGSGTRLTVV.

V is TRBV5-5 and J is TRBJ2-7, with 10 bases identical to TRBD1. After removal of 0 bases from V and 6 bases from J, the junction contained 6 bases not matched to a gene. Per germline, CDR1 SGHKS and CDR2 YYEKEE (reference sequence). This CDR3 comprises 15 residues. CDR3 DNA: TGTGCCAGCAGCTTGGCCCGGACAGGGGGTTTCGAGCAGTACTTC. Translating it yields CASSLARTGGFEQYF.

The genes are TRBV10-3 and TRBJ1-1; TRBD1 matches at 7 bases. V was clipped by 6 bases and J by 5 bases; unmatched bases: 6. Looked up from germline, CDR1 is ENHRY and CDR2 is SYGVKD. This CDR3 has 13 residues. The chain's CDR3 is CAISETGRTEAFF. The CDR3 coding sequence is TGTGCCATCAGCGAGACAGGGAGAACTGAAGCTTTCTTT.

CDR3 DNA sequence: TGTGCCAGCAGTGTTCAGTACTACGAGCAGTACTTC. This translates into CASSVQYYEQYF. V is TRBV2 and J is TRBJ2-7; no definite D call. Trimming pared 4 bases from V and 3 bases from J, leaving 7 bases between. The CDR3 is 12 amino acids. CDR1 SNHLY and CDR2 FYNNEI come from the germline V gene.

This sequence joins TRBV6-1 and TRBJ2-7; D is uncertain. From germline, CDR1 is MNHNS and CDR2 SASEGT. V dropped 5 bases and J dropped 5 bases, with 7 bases sitting between them. The CDR3 contains 11 residues. Here the CDR3 reads CASSLYDEQYF. CDR3 coding DNA: TGTGCCAGCAGTCTTTATGACGAGCAGTACTTC.

This chain connects TRBV7-2 to TRBJ1-3; no clear D. The germline V and J ends were trimmed by 1 base and 0 bases, with 10 bases remaining between them. The germline gives CDR1 SGHTA, CDR2 FQGNSA. The CDR3 loop spans 16 amino acids. The CDR3 sequence: CASSLDSGASGNTIYF. For the CDR3, the DNA is TGTGCCAGCAGCTTAGATTCAGGTGCCTCTGGAAACACCATATATTTT.

V and J are TRBV4-2 and TRBJ1-3; D unclear. Trimming pared 6 bases from V and 3 bases from J, leaving 6 bases between. The V gene's germline CDR1 is LGHNA and CDR2 YNFKEQ. The CDR3 runs 12 residues. The CDR3 spells CASSPVGNTIYF. The CDR3 region has the DNA TGTGCCAGCAGTCCCGTTGGAAACACCATATATTTT.

J is TRBJ1-2 and V is TRBV2; 7 bases match TRBD1. Germline trimming cut 8 bases from V and 8 bases from J; bases unmatched to any gene: 14. The CDR3 contains 14 residues. From germline, CDR1 is SNHLY and CDR2 FYNNEI. In DNA form, the CDR3 reads TGTGCCAGCCGCCAGGGACAGCCGTCGGAGGGCTACACCTTC. Protein product: CASRQGQPSEGYTF.

This clone was detected a few times. CDR3: CASSLLQYNEQFF. The CDR3 DNA reads as TGTGCCAGCAGCTTGCTACAGTACAATGAGCAGTTCTTC. This rearrangement joins TRBV5-6 to TRBJ2-1; D unresolved. This CDR3 has 13 amino acids. V lost 1 base and J lost 4, with 6 bases in between. Germline loops: CDR1 SGHDT, CDR2 YYEEEE.

The V gene is TRBV25-1, the J gene TRBJ1-1, with 8 positions matching TRBD1. There are 13 residues in the CDR3. V was clipped by 5 bases and J by 6 bases; unmatched bases: 5. Germline V gene data show CDR1 as MGHDK and CDR2 as SYGVNS. DNA for the CDR3: TGTGCCAGCAGTCCATCGGACAGGGCTGAAGCTTTCTTT. Translated, it gives CASSPSDRAEAFF.

The V call is TRBV6-4, the J call TRBJ1-5, with no clear D. CDR1 is MRHNA and CDR2 is SNTAGT in the germline V gene. This CDR3 has 15 amino acids. V gave up 3 bases and J gave up 2 bases, with 11 bases separating them. This chain's CDR3 is CASSEGRGGNQPQHF. The CDR3 region has the DNA TGTGCCAGCAGTGAAGGACGGGGTGGCAATCAGCCCCAGCATTTT.

This chain uses TRBV5-1 with TRBJ2-6; 9 bases line up with TRBD1. Germline V CDR1 and CDR2: SGHRS, YFSETQ. The CDR3 totals 18 residues. J gave up 2 bases and V 0 bases, and 6 bases lay outside the gene matches. CDR3 in DNA: TGCGCCAGCAGCTTGGACGGACAGGGGAAAGCTGGGGCCAACGTCCTGACTTTC. It is translated as CASSLDGQGKAGANVLTF.

This sequence joins TRBV28 and TRBJ1-2; 9 bases are shared with TRBD1. The CDR3 has 16 amino acids. J gave up 4 bases and V 2 bases, and 8 bases lay outside the gene matches. The germline V gene has CDR1 MDHEN and CDR2 SYDVKM. CDR3 residues: CASSLIIPDRGYGYTF. Written as DNA, the CDR3 is TGTGCCAGCAGTTTAATCATCCCGGACAGGGGCTATGGCTACACCTTC.

The rearrangement links TRBV5-1 to TRBJ2-7, with D possibly TRBD1 on 5 matching bases. Deletions cut 1 base from V and 5 bases from J, with 13 bases between. Germline loops: CDR1 SGHRS, CDR2 YFSETQ. There are 14 residues in the CDR3. The CDR3 here is CASSLIGATNEQYF. The CDR3 nucleotides read TGCGCCAGCAGCTTGATTGGGGCGACAAACGAGCAGTACTTC.

The chain employs TRBV5-5 and TRBJ2-3; D is undetermined. The germline gives CDR1 SGHKS, CDR2 YYEKEE (reference sequence). Trimming stripped 1 base from V and 0 bases from J, with 6 bases between. This CDR3 has 14 residues. This CDR3 is CASSLLISTDTQYF. The CDR3 region has the DNA TGTGCCAGCAGCTTGCTAATTAGCACAGATACGCAGTATTTT.